The present entry profiles one TCR beta chain with its context. What antigen it recognizes has not been identified. Within one base of it there is no much larger clone, and no base qualities were kept. The CDR3, from cysteine to phenylalanine, totals 16 residues. The only DNA kept is the CDR3, 48 bases in frame from the first base. From the germline V gene, CDR1 is SGHDT and CDR2 is YYEEEE. Germline trimming: 4 bases from V, 8 bases from J; junction bases outside gene matches: 12. These data belong to a study of blood T cell repertoires in COVID-19 (dated by TCRdb to between 2020 and 2021). About the full investigation: Collaborator samples came from the United States, Italy and Spain and covered acute and convalescent phases of COVID-19. The prospective study material was composed of cDNA or gDNA derived from T cells, B-cell-depleted T cells, or PBMCs. Samples were obtained from the ongoing ImmuneRACE study (first 160 participants) and from 1,254 subjects provided by 6 global collaborators. Subjects who had been exposed to COVID-19, were actively infected with it, or had recovered from it provided the deeply sampled blood TCRbeta repertoires that made up the dataset. Where HLA class I and class II types were available, the types were taken from metadata supplied by the sample provider, not from assay-based typing. The repertoires were released in a freely available public database meant as a resource for research on the immune response to SARS-CoV-2. A de-identified subject ID, COVID-19 status, age in years and sex were almost always included in the sample metadata.

TCRbeta CDR3 regions were amplified from genomic DNA by means of the immunoSEQ Assay, a bias-controlled multiplex PCR. Per the source publication's procedure: The number of nucleated cells in each sample was estimated by amplification of reference gene primers within the assay. To quantify the absolute abundance of each unique TCRbeta CDR3 rearrangement, sequence reads were collapsed and filtered. For each sample, productive Simpson clonality was calculated by taking the square root of Simpson's diversity index across productive rearrangements. In its TCRdb copy, this immuneACCESS table keeps in-frame sequences only and misses some clones. Where compared with another copy, unresolved V genes explain less than half of these, and the others have no known cause. The V and J calls and clone size are taken from that table; D and trimming were inferred from the DNA. In all, the sample holds around 25,000 clones, and roughly 87% of those were seen once. The ten top clones hold around 8.9% of the sample.

Whole blood was collected in K2EDTA tubes by collaborating institutions according to the institutions' own protocols. For TCRbeta analysis, collaborator samples were shipped as frozen whole blood, as isolated PBMCs, or as DNA extracted from either sample type. Points the paper makes about the study in general: How much clinical and demographic metadata was included differed by source and by participant, and the metadata was provided uncurated.

The rearrangement joined TRBV5-6 to TRBJ1-2, and 12 junction bases match TRBD1. The receptor comes from a man between 65 and 79 years old with acute or convalescent COVID-19. Sequencing was done on a sample of peripheral blood. The nucleotides read TGTGCCAGCAGCCCCCCCGGGACAGGGGGCCCTCGGGGCTACACCTTC. Its protein reads: CASSPPGTGGPRGYTF.